The 7 T cell receptor beta chains given below trace back to one sample, sequenced in a study of follicular helper T cells after annual influenza vaccination. The time point was: 2014-2015 season, pre-vaccination. Profiled with immunoSEQ multiplex PCR; TCRdb holds only in-frame clones, not every one. The sample comprises 27,000 or so clones, approximately 80% of which are singletons, and about 1.2% rests with the top ten. The source was CXCR5+ CD38- circulating T follicular helper cells from blood, collected on the day of influenza vaccination. Noted subset: circulating Tfh, non-naive CD4+CXCR5+PD-1+ (ICOS+CD38+ or ICOS-CD38-). The receptors here all came from an adult who received the influenza vaccine.

This rearrangement joins TRBV6-5 to TRBJ1-3, with D maybe TRBD1 (6 bases). CDR3 length: 15 residues. Trimming cost V 5 bases and J 2 bases, with 13 bases left between them. Looked up from germline, CDR1 is MNHEY and CDR2 is SVGAGI. The CDR3 DNA follows: TGTGCCAGCAGTCCCAGGGGACTAGCTGGAAACACCATATATTTT. It is translated as CASSPRGLAGNTIYF.

The rearrangement links TRBV30 to TRBJ1-6; TRBD1 might be the D (5 bases). The V end lost 4 bases, the J end lost 7 bases, and 8 bases lay between the germline ends. This CDR3 contains 12 residues. Germline V gives CDR1 GTSNPN, CDR2 SVGIG (reference sequence). CDR3 bases: TGTGCCTGGAACAGGAAAAATTCACCCCTCCACTTT. Protein sequence: CAWNRKNSPLHF. The variable domain in full, with the rest retrieved from reference TRBV30 and TRBJ1-6, is SQTIHQWPATLVQPVGSPLSLECTVEGTSNPNLYWYRQAAGRGLQLLFYSVGIGQISSEVPQNLSASRPQDRQFILSSKKLLLSDSGFYLCAWNRKNSPLHFGNGTRLTVT.

CDR3 sequence reads: CASSARDRGIETQYF. CDR3 nucleotides: TGTGCCAGCAGCGCACGGGACAGGGGTATTGAGACCCAGTACTTC. This chain connects TRBV4-2 to TRBJ2-5; 10 bases map to TRBD1. The ends lost 5 bases at V and 5 bases at J; junction bases unmatched: 8. CDR3 length: 15 amino acids. CDR1 LGHNA and CDR2 YNFKEQ come from the germline V gene.

The V and J genes are TRBV29-1 and TRBJ2-5; D possibly corresponds to TRBD2 (6 bases). Germline V gives CDR1 SQVTM, CDR2 ANQGSEA. Deletions cut 4 bases from V and 3 bases from J, with 9 bases between. The CDR3 consists of 12 residues. CDR3 in DNA: TGCAGCGTTGGGGCTAGCGAAGAGACCCAGTACTTC. Its translation: CSVGASEETQYF. The full variable domain, completed using reference TRBV29-1 and TRBJ2-5, is SAVISQKPSRDICQRGTSLTIQCQVDSQVTMMFWYRQQPGQSLTLIATANQGSEATYESGFVIDKFPISRPNLTFSTLTVSNMSPEDSSIYLCSVGASEETQYFGPGTRLLVL.

J is TRBJ2-3 and V is TRBV6-1, with D possibly matching TRBD1 (5 bases). Germline V CDR1 and CDR2: MNHNS, SASEGT. V lost 3 bases, J lost 10 bases, and 14 bases lay in between. This CDR3 comprises 13 residues. In DNA form, the CDR3 reads TGTGCCAGCAGTGACTTGTACAGGTTCTCGCAGTATTTT. This codes for CASSDLYRFSQYF.

This chain links TRBV5-1 with TRBJ1-2; 10 bases line up with TRBD1. CDR1 is SGHRS, CDR2 YFSETQ, per germline. The CDR3 consists of 13 residues. Trimming at V came to 4 bases and at J to 8 bases, leaving 5 bases not matched to a gene. Written as DNA, the CDR3 is TGCGCCAGCAGCCCCGACAGGGGGCGAGGCTACACCTTC. It translates to CASSPDRGRGYTF.

The V gene is TRBV30, the J gene TRBJ2-7, with 9 positions matching TRBD1. V lost 3 bases and J lost 1; bases outside the gene matches: 4. The V gene's germline CDR1 is GTSNPN and CDR2 SVGIG (reference sequence). The CDR3 consists of 14 residues. CDR3 residues: CAWSLGTGSYEQYF. The CDR3 bases are TGTGCCTGGAGCCTTGGGACAGGGTCCTACGAGCAGTACTTC.